This T cell receptor (beta chain) was sequenced in a study of T-cell memory formation after mild COVID-19 (dated by TCRdb to about 2021). Background for the entire study: TCR sequence clusters from the two donors were found to be largely donor specific. T-cell clones expanding and contracting after mild COVID-19 in a couple of donors were tracked by longitudinal TCRalpha and TCRbeta repertoire sequencing. The cohort comprised two young, previously healthy adult volunteers, one female and one male.

Data came from an Illumina NovaSeq 6000. Using 5'RACE with constant-segment primers, TCRalpha and TCRbeta cDNA libraries were constructed, with sample barcodes and unique molecular identifiers added in the process. RNA was extracted from every sample with Trizol reagent. Libraries were amplified in two PCR steps, with a second sample barcode and Illumina TruSeq adapters added in the second step. Sequencing of libraries was performed on an Illumina NovaSeq with 2 x 150 bp paired-end reads. As for how the authors treated the data: The reads were demultiplexed and collapsed into UMI-guided consensus sequences using migec v1.2.7. Using mixcr v2.1.11, UMI consensuses were aligned to TRA and TRB V and J templates and then assembled into clonotypes. Clonotypes were classified as expanded or contracted when called significant by both edgeR and NoisET, with noise models trained on biological replicates. For edgeR calls, a false discovery rate-adjusted p below 0.01 and a log2 fold-change threshold of 1 were applied. As an exploratory analysis of dynamics, PCA with hierarchical clustering was applied to max-normalized trajectories of the 1000 most abundant clonotypes. Separately sequenced CD4+ and CD8+ repertoires were used to assign the CD4 or CD8 phenotype of responding clones. TCRdb handled the public reads itself, with Q25 trimming in fastp and clone calling in MiXCR, and kept productive beta chains. Every distinct CDR3 protein forms one entry, paired with its most common genes and DNA. What appears here as the V and J calls and clone size reflects TCRdb's work, not the paper's. This sample comprises under 550,000 distinct CDR3 sequences, 15% to 20% of them detected only once. The top ten clones comprise 20% to 25% of the sample.

What the study reported, not specific to this receptor: Contracting CD4+ clones appeared mostly in the CM and EM memory subsets, whereas CD8+ clones were enriched in EMRA. Only two mild cases were covered in the study, and larger cohorts including severe cases with pre-infection samples were considered necessary. Clones that contracted from day 15 to 85 showed balanced CD4/CD8 phenotypes, whereas a second wave of clones that expanded from day 15 to 37 leaned towards CD4+. Whether the second-wave clones peaking on day 37 were SARS-CoV-2 specific was not confirmed. The detection of some responding clones in pre-infection memory suggests that pre-existing cross-reactive memory T cells joined the SARS-CoV-2 response.

PBMCs were isolated by Ficoll-Paque density gradient centrifugation. This clonotype was detected only a few times. The clone's antigen remains unknown. Base qualities are not recorded, but no much larger clone differs from it by a single base. This clonotype originated in a man aged 18-30 years who had mild COVID-19 (a few samples of this study predate the infection). The sample titles of this study are shuffled in the database, so cell type and time point are left out; the donor was told from shared clones. The sample taken for sequencing was PBMCs or a T cell subset sorted from them (not recorded which).

The CDR3 region reads CSARRGQGDTEAFF. The DNA is as follows: TGCAGTGCTCGGAGGGGACAGGGGGACACTGAAGCTTTCTTT. Rearrangement joined TRBV20-1 to TRBJ1-1, with 11 bases in between that match TRBD1. V lost 5 bases and J lost 3 bases, and the count of bases not matched to a germline gene is 5. The germline V gene (reference sequence) gives CDR1 as DFQATT and CDR2 as SNEGSKA. The CDR3 has 14 amino acids, counting the end cysteine and phenylalanine. Only the CDR3 part of the read is kept: 42 bases, read in frame from the first base.